This T cell receptor (beta chain) was identified in a study of OX40 agonist ivuxolimab in advanced cancers. About the study: Enrolled patients in dose escalation had cancers that were hepatocellular carcinoma, melanoma, renal cell or head and neck cancer.

Study outcomes and limitations: The specificity for antigen of the expanded peripheral T cells was not determined. On average, CD8+ T cells showed a greater number of expanded clones than CD4+.

Germline V gives CDR1 ENHRY, CDR2 SYGVKD. The CDR3 spans 12 residues. With V trimmed by 10 bases and J by 1 base, 3 bases remained unmatched. This clone occurred a few times. Antigen unknown. Here immunoSEQ multiplex PCR was the method, and the copy in TCRdb shows in-frame clones only, minus some. The table records 12,000 or so clones, 80% of them present only once. Sequenced here: CD4+ or CD8+ T cells sorted from blood, sampled in a trial of the OX40 agonist ivuxolimab. This receptor was identified in an adult with an advanced solid tumor such as melanoma, head and neck, liver or kidney cancer. The V gene is TRBV10-3, the J gene TRBJ2-7, with TRBD1 matching over 8 bases. For the CDR3, the DNA is TGTGCCACGACAGGGGATTCCTACGAGCAGTACTTC. Translation gives CATTGDSYEQYF.